This record concerns one TCR beta chain sequence. This entry comes from a study of cytomegalovirus exposure and HLA in healthy donors. Here immunoSEQ multiplex PCR was the method, and the copy in TCRdb shows in-frame clones only, minus some. This sample carries tens of thousands of clones, 85% to 95% of them seen once, and the ten largest clones take approximately 6%. V was clipped by 2 bases and J by 4 bases, with 13 bases between them. There are 15 residues in the CDR3. The V gene's germline CDR1 is SGHNT and CDR2 YYREEE (reference sequence). The sequencing sample was made of PBMCs. The receptor comes from a woman aged 18-35 years in good health and CMV-seropositive. The J gene is TRBJ1-3, the V gene TRBV5-4; TRBD1 might be the D (5 bases). CDR3 bases: TGTGCCAGCAGCTTACTTCCCCAGGGAGGAAACACCATATATTTT. It encodes CASSLLPQGGNTIYF.